One sample yielded the 25 T cell receptor beta chains listed below, sequenced in a study of T cells in Graves' hyperthyroidism and ophthalmopathy. Amplification targeted TCR beta CDR3 regions from RNA transcripts. A first-round RT-PCR of the TCR CDR3 used the HTBI primer set. One entry per CDR3 protein, called by TCRdb with MiXCR from the multiplex PCR reads. The sample shows roughly 380,000 distinct CDR3 sequences, approximately 12% of them seen only once. Sequences were obtained from blood. The receptors were gathered from a man aged 25 to 40 with Graves' hyperthyroidism that later progressed to Graves' ophthalmopathy.

This chain connects TRBV5-5 to TRBJ1-6; D is ambiguous. This CDR3 has 15 amino acids. Germline V gene data show CDR1 as SGHKS and CDR2 as YYEKEE (reference sequence). V lost 4 bases to trimming and J lost 1 base, with 9 bases between them. Written as DNA, the CDR3 is TGTGCCAGCAGCCCCCAGGAATCCTATAATTCACCCCTCCACTTT. Translating gives CASSPQESYNSPLHF.

V gene TRBV20-1 combines with J gene TRBJ2-6; possibly TRBD1 or TRBD2 for D (5 bases each). There are 16 residues in the CDR3. Trimming left V 0 bases short and J 4 bases short, with 13 bases between. Germline V CDR1 and CDR2: DFQATT, SNEGSKA (reference sequence). In nucleotides, the CDR3 is TGCAGTGCTAGAGATCTGGGGGATGGGGGGGCCAACGTCCTGACTTTC. Its protein product is CSARDLGDGGANVLTF.

The chain carries TRBV2 and TRBJ2-4; 8 bases agree with TRBD1. Germline V gives CDR1 SNHLY, CDR2 FYNNEI. The CDR3 is made up of 13 amino acids. V was clipped by 8 bases and J by 9 bases; unmatched bases: 9. The CDR3 bases are TGTGCCAGCGGGGCGGACAGGGACGGCATTCAGTACTTC. This translates into CASGADRDGIQYF.

This clonotype was counted many times. The chain combines TRBV28 with TRBJ1-4; D may be TRBD1 (5 bases). The CDR3 totals 15 residues. V gave up 7 bases and J gave up 13 bases, with 25 bases separating them. Germline assignment: CDR1 MDHEN and CDR2 SYDVKM. Written as DNA, the CDR3 is TGTGCCAGCACCTTGGGGGTATCGTCAGCCTCTAGACTGTTTTTT. Its translation: CASTLGVSSASRLFF.

Note on this clonotype: The CDR3 does not end in the conserved phenylalanine or tryptophan, so this is likely a read error. The V gene is TRBV27, the J gene TRBJ2-7, with 9 positions matching TRBD2. The CDR3 is 15 residues long. V lost 6 bases to trimming and J lost 3 bases; unmatched junction nucleotides: 9. Germline V lookup: CDR1 MNHEY, CDR2 SMNVEV (reference sequence). CDR3 nucleotide sequence: TGTGCCAGCAGCCCTGCGGGGGGGGGGCTCTACGAGCAGTACCTC. Encoded protein: CASSPAGGGLYEQYL.

At least ten counts were recorded for this clonotype. This sequence joins TRBV18 and TRBJ2-7; perhaps TRBD2 as D (5 bases). V lost 1 base and J lost 1, with 5 bases in between. The germline V gene encodes CDR1 KGHSH and CDR2 LQKENI. CDR3 length: 13 residues. CDR3 sequence reads: CASSPQRSYEQYF. The CDR3 bases are TGTGCCAGCTCACCACAGCGGTCCTACGAGCAGTACTTC.

This clonotype was counted between two and nine times. The chain employs TRBV5-4 and TRBJ2-3; D may be TRBD2 (5 bases). In germline, CDR1 is SGHNT, CDR2 YYREEE (reference sequence). This CDR3 region has 12 residues. Trimming stripped 4 bases from V and 4 bases from J, with 7 bases between. DNA for the CDR3: TGTGCCAGCAGCCATAGCGCAGATACGCAGTATTTT. Its protein product is CASSHSADTQYF.

Turning to this clonotype: A much bigger clone sits one base away, suggesting this may be a read error. This chain joins TRBV20-1 and TRBJ2-1; D might be TRBD2 (6 bases). The tail of the sequence fits TRBJ2-7 better, so the J call may be wrong. CDR1 and CDR2 (germline): DFQATT, SNEGSKA (reference sequence). This CDR3 region has 12 residues. DNA of the CDR3: TGCAGTGCCATACGGGAGTACAATGAGCAGTACTTC. This gives the protein CSAIREYNEQYF.

At least ten counts were recorded for this clonotype. The J gene is TRBJ1-6, the V gene TRBV6-1; D is uncertain. Trimming pared 3 bases from V and 4 bases from J, leaving 4 bases between. The germline V gene has CDR1 MNHNS and CDR2 SASEGT. This CDR3 has 13 amino acids. The CDR3 DNA reads as TGTGCCAGCAGTGACGAGTATAATTCACCCCTCCACTTT. This gives the protein CASSDEYNSPLHF.

This clonotype was seen repeatedly, ten times or more. The chain links TRBV2 to TRBJ1-4; D is unclear. V dropped 6 bases and J dropped 7 bases, with 18 bases sitting between them. Germline lookup yields CDR1 SNHLY and CDR2 FYNNEI. This CDR3 spans 15 amino acids. The CDR3 spells CASRSQRLTIEKLFF. CDR3 nucleotides: TGTGCCAGCAGATCTCAGAGACTAACAATTGAAAAACTGTTTTTT.

This clonotype was seen repeatedly, ten times or more. The chain is built from TRBV5-1 and TRBJ1-2; TRBD1 matches 9 bases. V was pared by 4 bases and J by 4 bases, with 5 bases of the junction left unmatched. The germline V gene has CDR1 SGHRS and CDR2 YFSETQ. This CDR3 has 14 residues. The CDR3 here is CASSPGQGIYGYTF. The CDR3 nucleotides read TGCGCCAGCAGCCCAGGACAGGGGATCTATGGCTACACCTTC.

The table lists this clonotype with many counts. This chain joins TRBV12-3 or TRBV12-4 and TRBJ2-3; D is uncertain. The CDR3 totals 12 residues. V shed 4 bases and J shed 0 bases, with 2 bases lying between them. The CDR3 is CASSYSTDTQYF. CDR3 nucleotides: TGTGCCAGCAGTTACAGCACAGATACGCAGTATTTT.

This clonotype came up many times. The CDR3 nucleotides are TGTGCCAGCAGTTTGGGACTAGCGGGGAACACCGGGGAGCTGTTTTTT. It specifies CASSLGLAGNTGELFF. This sequence joins TRBV12-3 or TRBV12-4 and TRBJ2-2; TRBD2 matches at 12 bases. Trimming at V came to 3 bases and at J to 1 base, leaving 0 bases not matched to a gene. The CDR3 has 16 amino acids.

In its sample, this clonotype was seen many times. At one boundary the junction diverges from the germline segment, which might be a read error. This chain uses TRBV27 with TRBJ1-2, with a weak D call TRBD1 (6 bases). This CDR3 comprises 14 residues. Germline values: CDR1 MNHEY, CDR2 SMNVEV (reference sequence). The CDR3 sequence: CASRLGTNYYGYTF. The CDR3 DNA reads as TGTGCCAGCCGTTTGGGGACAAATTATTATGGCTACACCTTC.

This clonotype was counted between two and nine times. The chain has TRBV7-2 and TRBJ2-3, with D possibly being TRBD1 or TRBD2 (6 bases each). Per the germline V gene, CDR1 is SGHTA and CDR2 is FQGNSA. The V gene lost 5 bases and the J gene lost 8 bases, with 23 bases spanning the gap. The CDR3 is 16 residues long. The CDR3 protein is CASSPRRGGLSRTQYF. The DNA of the CDR3 is TGTGCCAGCAGCCCCAGGCGAGGGGGGCTCAGTCGTACGCAGTATTTT.

This clonotype came up a few times. This rearrangement joins TRBV16 to TRBJ2-7; perhaps TRBD1 as D (6 bases). CDR3 length: 16 amino acids. V was trimmed by 2 bases and J by 7 bases, leaving 21 bases between them. Germline V gene data show CDR1 as KGHSY and CDR2 as FQNENV. This CDR3 is CASSQARRWGLEEQYF. As DNA, the CDR3 is TGTGCCAGCAGCCAAGCCAGACGTTGGGGGCTAGAAGAGCAGTACTTC.

This clonotype came up a few times. V gene TRBV19 combines with J gene TRBJ1-5; the match to TRBD1 covers 11 bases. The V gene end was trimmed by 1 base and the J gene end by 7 bases; junction bases not matched to a gene: 6. CDR1 and CDR2 (germline): LNHDA, SQIVND (reference sequence). This CDR3 contains 16 residues. DNA for the CDR3: TGTGCCAGTAGTATAGGGGACAGGGGGTTTCGGCAGCCCCAGCATTTT. Translated, it gives CASSIGDRGFRQPQHF.

The chain recombines TRBV20-1 with TRBJ1-1; no clear D. V was pared by 2 bases and J by 1 base, with 5 bases between. Germline values: CDR1 DFQATT, CDR2 SNEGSKA (reference sequence). The CDR3 is made up of 12 amino acids. The CDR3 here is CSARQRNTEAFF. In DNA form, the CDR3 reads TGCAGTGCTAGACAAAGGAACACTGAAGCTTTCTTT.

The rearrangement links TRBV18 to TRBJ1-5, with 7 bases lining up with TRBD1. CDR3 length: 14 residues. Germline CDR1 is KGHSH and CDR2 is LQKENI. The V and J ends lost 10 bases and 2 bases, in that order; junction bases with no gene match: 8. The CDR3: CATSRQGGNQPQHF. The CDR3 DNA follows: TGTGCCACCTCCAGACAGGGTGGCAATCAGCCCCAGCATTTT.

This clonotype occurred many times. The chain combines TRBV20-1 with TRBJ2-3; D gene ambiguous. CDR1 and CDR2 from the germline V gene are DFQATT and SNEGSKA (reference sequence). V dropped 3 bases and J dropped 0 bases, with 7 bases sitting between them. The CDR3 is 13 amino acids. The CDR3 is CSARVASTDTQYF. The CDR3 region has the DNA TGCAGTGCTAGGGTAGCTAGCACAGATACGCAGTATTTT.

This clonotype was counted ten times or more. The chain links TRBV10-3 to TRBJ1-5, with 9 bases lining up with TRBD1. The CDR3 is 17 amino acids. V was pared by 0 bases and J by 3 bases, with 6 bases of the junction left unmatched. CDR1 is ENHRY, CDR2 SYGVKD, per germline. This CDR3 is CAISESKTGGVNQPQHF. In nucleotides, the CDR3 is TGTGCCATCAGTGAGTCGAAGACAGGGGGTGTCAATCAGCCCCAGCATTTT.

Ten or more counts support this clonotype. The rearrangement uses TRBV5-5 and TRBJ1-2; TRBD1 might be the D (5 bases). The CDR3 is made up of 15 amino acids. Trimming shortened V by 4 bases and J by 4 bases, and 17 bases separated the two germline ends. Germline V lookup: CDR1 SGHKS, CDR2 YYEKEE (reference sequence). The CDR3 reads CASSPQRGVGYGYTF. CDR3 bases: TGTGCCAGCAGCCCACAGCGGGGGGTCGGCTATGGCTACACCTTC.

This clonotype showed up many times. The genes are TRBV10-3 and TRBJ2-1, with TRBD2 identical over 12 bases. The CDR3 consists of 16 residues. CDR1 is ENHRY and CDR2 is SYGVKD in the germline V gene. The V and J ends lost 3 bases and 7 bases, in that order; junction bases with no gene match: 7. The CDR3 region is CAISEPGLAGSNEQFF. For the CDR3, the DNA is TGTGCCATCAGTGAACCGGGACTAGCGGGTTCTAATGAGCAGTTCTTC.

The chain combines TRBV30 with TRBJ2-5; tentative D call: TRBD2 (6 bases). The ends were cut back, 3 bases at V and 5 bases at J, with 16 bases in the middle. There are 14 residues in the CDR3. Germline V gene lookup returns CDR1 GTSNPN and CDR2 SVGIG (reference sequence). The CDR3 region has the DNA TGTGCCTGGAGCCTAGGAGGGTGGGTCGAGACCCAGTACTTC. Amino acid sequence: CAWSLGGWVETQYF.

As for this clonotype: The missing conserved phenylalanine or tryptophan at the end of this CDR3 makes a read error likely. The chain couples TRBV20-1 to TRBJ2-1; TRBD2 aligns across 8 bases. With V trimmed by 2 bases and J by 5 bases, 5 bases remained unmatched. Germline V gene lookup returns CDR1 DFQATT and CDR2 SNEGSKA (reference sequence). This CDR3 is 14 amino acids long. The CDR3 loop reads CSARPGGGHNEQFL. In DNA, the CDR3 is TGCAGTGCTAGACCCGGGGGGGGGCACAATGAGCAGTTCCTC.